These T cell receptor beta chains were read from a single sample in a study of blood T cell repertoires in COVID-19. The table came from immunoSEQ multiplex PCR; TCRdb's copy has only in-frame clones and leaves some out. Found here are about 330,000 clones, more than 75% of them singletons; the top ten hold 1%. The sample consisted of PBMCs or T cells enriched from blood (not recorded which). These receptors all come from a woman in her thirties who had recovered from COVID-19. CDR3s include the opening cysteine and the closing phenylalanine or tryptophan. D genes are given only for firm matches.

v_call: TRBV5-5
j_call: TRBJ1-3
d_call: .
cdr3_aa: CASSQLRSISGNTIYF

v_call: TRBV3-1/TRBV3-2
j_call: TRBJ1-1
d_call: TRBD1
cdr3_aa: CASSQGTGRNTEAFF

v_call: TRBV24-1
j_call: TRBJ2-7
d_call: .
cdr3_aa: CATSDPAQGAGEQYF

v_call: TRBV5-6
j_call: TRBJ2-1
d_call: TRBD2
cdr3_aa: CASSRTSGSFNEQFF

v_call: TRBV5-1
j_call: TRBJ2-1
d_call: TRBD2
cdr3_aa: CASSPSRGRRGEQFF

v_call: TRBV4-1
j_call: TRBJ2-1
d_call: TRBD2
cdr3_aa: CASSQNSLASGGSYDEQFF

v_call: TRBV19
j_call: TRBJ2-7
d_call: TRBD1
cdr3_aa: CASSIVGTGGRTYEQYF

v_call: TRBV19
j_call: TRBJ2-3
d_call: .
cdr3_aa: CATSVDTSTDTQYF

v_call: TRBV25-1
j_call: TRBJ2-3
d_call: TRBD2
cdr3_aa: CASSEIKGGGDTQYF

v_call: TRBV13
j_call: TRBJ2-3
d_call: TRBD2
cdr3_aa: CASSIRGGADTQYF

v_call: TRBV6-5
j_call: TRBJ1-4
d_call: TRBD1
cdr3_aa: CASSSDRGQREKLFF

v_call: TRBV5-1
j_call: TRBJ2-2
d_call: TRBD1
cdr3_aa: CASSSGTGSNTGELFF

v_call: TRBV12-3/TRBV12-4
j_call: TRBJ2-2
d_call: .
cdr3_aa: CASSLRGTGELFF

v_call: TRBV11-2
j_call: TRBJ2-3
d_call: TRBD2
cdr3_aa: CASSALGGGTDTQYF

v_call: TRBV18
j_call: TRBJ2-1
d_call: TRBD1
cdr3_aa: CATAADRYYNEQFF

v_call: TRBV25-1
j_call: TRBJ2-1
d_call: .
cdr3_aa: CASSGSLTGEQFF

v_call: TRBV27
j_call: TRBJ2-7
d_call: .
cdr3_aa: CASSLETVGSYEQYF

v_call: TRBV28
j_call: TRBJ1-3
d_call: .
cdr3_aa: CASSTVGNGNTIYF

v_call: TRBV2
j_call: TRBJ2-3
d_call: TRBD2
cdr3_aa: CASRGLVEVGTDTQYF

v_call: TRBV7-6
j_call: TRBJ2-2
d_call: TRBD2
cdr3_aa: CASSRTSPNTGELFF

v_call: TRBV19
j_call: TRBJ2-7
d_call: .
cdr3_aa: CASSMRQGKHEQYF

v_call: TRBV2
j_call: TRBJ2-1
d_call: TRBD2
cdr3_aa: CASSEALSGGAYEQFF

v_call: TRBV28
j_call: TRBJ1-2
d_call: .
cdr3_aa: CASSFRGRPMGGYTF

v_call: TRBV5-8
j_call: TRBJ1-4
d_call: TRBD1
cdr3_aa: CASSSRSGTGNEKLFF

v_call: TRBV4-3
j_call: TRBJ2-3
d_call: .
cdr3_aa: CASSQDLRGADTQYF

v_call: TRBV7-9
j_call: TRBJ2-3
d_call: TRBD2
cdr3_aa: CASSLSLAGPHTDTQYF

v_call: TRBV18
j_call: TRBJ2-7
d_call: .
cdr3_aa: CASSPQGEGYEQYF

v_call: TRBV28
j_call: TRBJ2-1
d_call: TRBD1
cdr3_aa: CASSLLTVGTAYNEQFF

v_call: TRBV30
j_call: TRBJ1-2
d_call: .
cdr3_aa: CAWSEVARNYGYTF

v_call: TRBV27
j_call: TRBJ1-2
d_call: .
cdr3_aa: CASSLQGQYYGYTF

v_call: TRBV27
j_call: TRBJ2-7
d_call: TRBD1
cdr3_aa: CASSLSSTGGSYEQYF

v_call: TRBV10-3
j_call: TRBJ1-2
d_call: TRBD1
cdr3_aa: CAISERSDRVNGYTF

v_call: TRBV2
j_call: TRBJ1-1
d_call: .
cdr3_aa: CASSETGYTEAFF

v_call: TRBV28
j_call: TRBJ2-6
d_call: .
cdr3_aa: CASNNRAFGANVLTF

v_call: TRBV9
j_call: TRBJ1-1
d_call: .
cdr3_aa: CASSAIGGTEAFF

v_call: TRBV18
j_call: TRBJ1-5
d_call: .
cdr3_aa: CASSGQASNQPQHF

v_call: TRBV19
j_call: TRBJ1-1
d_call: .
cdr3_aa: CASNDRKGTEAFF

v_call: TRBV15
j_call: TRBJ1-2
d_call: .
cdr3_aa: CATSRVAVNYGYTF

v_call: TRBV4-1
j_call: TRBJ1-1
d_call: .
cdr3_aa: CASSQATANTEAFF

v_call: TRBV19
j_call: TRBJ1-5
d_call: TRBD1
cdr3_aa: CASRPQGGQPQHF

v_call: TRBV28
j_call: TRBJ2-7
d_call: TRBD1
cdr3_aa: CASRARRDRDSYEQYF

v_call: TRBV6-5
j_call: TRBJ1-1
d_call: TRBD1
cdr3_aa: CASSSTGGGGRTEAFF

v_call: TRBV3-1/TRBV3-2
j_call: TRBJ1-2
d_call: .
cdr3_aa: CASSQDLYRNYGYTF